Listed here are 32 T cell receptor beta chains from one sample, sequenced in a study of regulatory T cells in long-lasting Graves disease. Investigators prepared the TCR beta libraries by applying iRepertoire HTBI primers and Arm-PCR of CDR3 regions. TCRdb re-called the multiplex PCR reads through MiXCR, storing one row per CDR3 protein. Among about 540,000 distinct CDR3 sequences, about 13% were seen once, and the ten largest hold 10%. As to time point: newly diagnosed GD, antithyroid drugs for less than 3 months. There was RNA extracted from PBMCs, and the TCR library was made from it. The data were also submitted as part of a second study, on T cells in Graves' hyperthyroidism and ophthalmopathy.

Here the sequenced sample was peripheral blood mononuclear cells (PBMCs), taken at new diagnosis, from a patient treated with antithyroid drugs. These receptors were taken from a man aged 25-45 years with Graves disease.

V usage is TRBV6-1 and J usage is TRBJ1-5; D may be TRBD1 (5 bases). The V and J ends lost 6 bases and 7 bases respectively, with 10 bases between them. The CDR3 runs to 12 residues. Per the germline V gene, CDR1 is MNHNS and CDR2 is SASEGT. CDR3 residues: CASSTRVQPQHF. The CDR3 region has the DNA TGTGCCAGCAGCACCAGGGTCCAGCCCCAGCATTTT.

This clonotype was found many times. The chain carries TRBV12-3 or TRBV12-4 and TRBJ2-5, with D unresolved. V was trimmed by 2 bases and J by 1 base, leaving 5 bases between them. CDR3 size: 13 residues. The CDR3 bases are TGTGCCAGCAGTTTAAACCGCCAAGAGACCCAGTACTTC. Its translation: CASSLNRQETQYF.

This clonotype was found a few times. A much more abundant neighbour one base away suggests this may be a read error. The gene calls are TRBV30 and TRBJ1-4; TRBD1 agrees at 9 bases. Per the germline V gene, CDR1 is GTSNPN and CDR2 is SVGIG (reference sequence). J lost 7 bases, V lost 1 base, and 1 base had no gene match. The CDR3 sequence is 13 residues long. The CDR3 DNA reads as TGTGCCTGGAGTGGGGACAGGGTTGAAAAACTGTTTTTT. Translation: CAWSGDRVEKLFF.

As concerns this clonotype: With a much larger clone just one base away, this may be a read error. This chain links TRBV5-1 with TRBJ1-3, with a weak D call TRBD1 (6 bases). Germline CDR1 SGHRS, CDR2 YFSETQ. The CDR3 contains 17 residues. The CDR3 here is CASSLRQGSSSGNTTYF. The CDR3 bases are TGCGCCAGCAGCTTGAGGCAGGGGTCGAGCTCTGGAAACACCACATATTTT.

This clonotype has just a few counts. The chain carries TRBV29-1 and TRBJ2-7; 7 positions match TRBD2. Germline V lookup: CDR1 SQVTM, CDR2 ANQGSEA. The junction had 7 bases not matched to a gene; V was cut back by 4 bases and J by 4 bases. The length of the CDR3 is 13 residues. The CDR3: CSVAKTSKYEQYF. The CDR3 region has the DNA TGCAGCGTTGCTAAGACTAGCAAGTACGAGCAGTACTTC.

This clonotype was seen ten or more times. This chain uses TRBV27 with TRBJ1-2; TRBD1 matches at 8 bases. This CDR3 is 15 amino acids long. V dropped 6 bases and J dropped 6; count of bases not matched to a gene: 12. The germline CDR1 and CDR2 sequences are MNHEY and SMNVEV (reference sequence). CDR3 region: CASSTINRGIDGYTF. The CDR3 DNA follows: TGTGCCAGCAGCACAATAAACAGGGGGATCGATGGCTACACCTTC.

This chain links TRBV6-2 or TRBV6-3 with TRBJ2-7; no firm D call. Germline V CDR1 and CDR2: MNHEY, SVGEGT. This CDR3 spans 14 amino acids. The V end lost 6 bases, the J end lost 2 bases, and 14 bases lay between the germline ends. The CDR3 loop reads CASSSTWAPYEQYF. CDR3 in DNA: TGTGCCAGCAGCTCAACATGGGCCCCCTACGAGCAGTACTTC.

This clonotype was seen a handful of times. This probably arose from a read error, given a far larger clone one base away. This chain's CDR3 is CASGQSDAQYF. In DNA form, the CDR3 reads TGTGCCAGCGGACAATCAGATGCGCAGTATTTT. The gene calls are TRBV2 and TRBJ2-7; D may be TRBD1 (5 bases). The last part of the DNA fits TRBJ2-3 better; the J call may be wrong. This CDR3 is 11 amino acids long. The germline gives CDR1 SNHLY, CDR2 FYNNEI.

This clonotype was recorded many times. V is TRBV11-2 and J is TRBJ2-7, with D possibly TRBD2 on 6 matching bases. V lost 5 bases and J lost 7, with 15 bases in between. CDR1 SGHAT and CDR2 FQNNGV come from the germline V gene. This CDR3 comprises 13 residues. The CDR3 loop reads CASSTRDFGEQYF. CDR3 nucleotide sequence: TGTGCCAGCAGCACCCGGGACTTCGGAGAGCAGTACTTC.

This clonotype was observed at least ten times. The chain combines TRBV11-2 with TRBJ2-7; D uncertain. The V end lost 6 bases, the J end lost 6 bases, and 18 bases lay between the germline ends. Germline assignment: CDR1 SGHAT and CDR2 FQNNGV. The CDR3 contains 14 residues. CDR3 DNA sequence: TGTGCCAGCAGACGAACCACTGGGCGCGCCGAGCAGTACTTC. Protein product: CASRRTTGRAEQYF. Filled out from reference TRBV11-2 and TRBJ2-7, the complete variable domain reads EAGVAQSPRYKIIEKRQSVAFWCNPISGHATLYWYQQILGQGPKLLIQFQNNGVVDDSQLPKDRFSAERLKGVDSTLKIQPAKLEDSAVYLCASRRTTGRAEQYFGPGTRLTVT.

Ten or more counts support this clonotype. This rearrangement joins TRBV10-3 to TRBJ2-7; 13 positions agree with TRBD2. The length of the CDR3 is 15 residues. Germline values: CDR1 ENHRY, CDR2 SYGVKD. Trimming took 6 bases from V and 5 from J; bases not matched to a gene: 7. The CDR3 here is CAISGLAGAENEQYF. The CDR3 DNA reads TGTGCCATCAGCGGACTAGCGGGAGCTGAGAACGAGCAGTACTTC.

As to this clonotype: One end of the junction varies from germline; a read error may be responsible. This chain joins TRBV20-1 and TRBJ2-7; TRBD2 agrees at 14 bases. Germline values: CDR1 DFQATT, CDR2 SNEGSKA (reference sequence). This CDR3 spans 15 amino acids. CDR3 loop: CSARGLAGALYEQHF. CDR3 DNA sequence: TGCAGTGCTAGGGGACTAGCGGGAGCACTCTACGAGCAGCACTTC.

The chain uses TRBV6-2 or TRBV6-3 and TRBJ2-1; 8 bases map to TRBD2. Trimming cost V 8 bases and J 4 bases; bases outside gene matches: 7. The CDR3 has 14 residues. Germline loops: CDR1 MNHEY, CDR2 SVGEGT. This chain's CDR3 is CASYSGIVYNEQFF. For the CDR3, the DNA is TGTGCCAGCTATAGCGGGATCGTGTACAATGAGCAGTTCTTC.

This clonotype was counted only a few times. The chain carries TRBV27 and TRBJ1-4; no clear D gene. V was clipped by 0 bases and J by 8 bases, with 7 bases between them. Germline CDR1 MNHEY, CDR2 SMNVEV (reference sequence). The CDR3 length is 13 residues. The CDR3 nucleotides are TGTGCCAGCAGTTTATCCCGTTGGGAAAAACTGTTTTTT. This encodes CASSLSRWEKLFF. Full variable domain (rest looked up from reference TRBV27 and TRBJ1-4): EAQVTQNPRYLITVTGKKLTVTCSQNMNHEYMSWYRQDPGLGLRQIYYSMNVEVTDKGDVPEGYKVSRKEKRNFPLILESPSPNQTSLYFCASSLSRWEKLFFGSGTQLSVL.

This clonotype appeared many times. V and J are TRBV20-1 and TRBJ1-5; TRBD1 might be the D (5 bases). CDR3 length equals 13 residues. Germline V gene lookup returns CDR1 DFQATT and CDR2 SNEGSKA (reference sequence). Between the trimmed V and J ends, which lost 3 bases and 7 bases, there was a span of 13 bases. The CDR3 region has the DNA TGCAGTGCTAGGGGGCTAGGAGGACAGCCCCAGCATTTT. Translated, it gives CSARGLGGQPQHF.

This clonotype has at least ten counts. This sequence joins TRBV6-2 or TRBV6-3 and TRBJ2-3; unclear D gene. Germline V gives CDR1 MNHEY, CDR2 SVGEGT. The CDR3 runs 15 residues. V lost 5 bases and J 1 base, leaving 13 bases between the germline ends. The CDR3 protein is CASSEPGRGTDTQYF. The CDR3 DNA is TGTGCCAGCAGTGAACCGGGCAGAGGCACAGATACGCAGTATTTT.

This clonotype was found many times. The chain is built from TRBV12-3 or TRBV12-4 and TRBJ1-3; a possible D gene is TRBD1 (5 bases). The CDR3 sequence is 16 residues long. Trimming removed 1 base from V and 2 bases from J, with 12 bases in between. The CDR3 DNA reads TGTGCCAGCAGTTTAGGCAGGGTTCCCACTGGAAACACCATATATTTT. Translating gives CASSLGRVPTGNTIYF.

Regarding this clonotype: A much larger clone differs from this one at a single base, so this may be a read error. CDR3 DNA sequence: TGTGCCACCAGTGCTCTGGCGGGAGGGCTCAATGAGCAGTTCTTC. Translation gives CATSALAGGLNEQFF. The chain uses TRBV7-9 and TRBJ2-1, with 9 bases identical to TRBD2. Germline trimming cut 10 bases from V and 6 bases from J; bases unmatched to any gene: 13. This CDR3 contains 15 residues. Germline V gives CDR1 SEHNR, CDR2 FQNEAQ (reference sequence).

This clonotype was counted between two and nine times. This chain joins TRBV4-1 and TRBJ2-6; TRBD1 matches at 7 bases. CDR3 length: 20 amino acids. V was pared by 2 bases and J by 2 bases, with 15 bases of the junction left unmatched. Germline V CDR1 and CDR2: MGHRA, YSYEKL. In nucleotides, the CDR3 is TGCGCCAGCAGCCAAAAGCCTCCGGGACAGAGCCGACCTGGGGCCAACGTCCTGACTTTC. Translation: CASSQKPPGQSRPGANVLTF.

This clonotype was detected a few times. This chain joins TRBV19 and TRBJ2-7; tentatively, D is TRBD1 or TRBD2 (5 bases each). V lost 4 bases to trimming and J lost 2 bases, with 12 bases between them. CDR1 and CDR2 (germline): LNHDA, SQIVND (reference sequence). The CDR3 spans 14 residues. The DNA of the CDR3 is TGTGCCAGTAGTACCCGGGACCAAGCCTACGAGCAGTACTTC. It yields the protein CASSTRDQAYEQYF.

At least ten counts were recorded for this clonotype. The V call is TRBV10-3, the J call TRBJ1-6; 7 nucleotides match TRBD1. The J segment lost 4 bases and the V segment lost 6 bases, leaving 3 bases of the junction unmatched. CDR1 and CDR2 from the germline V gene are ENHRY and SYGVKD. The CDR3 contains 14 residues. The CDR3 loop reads CAISRDRYNSPLHF. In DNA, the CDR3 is TGTGCCATCAGCCGGGACAGATATAATTCACCCCTCCACTTT.

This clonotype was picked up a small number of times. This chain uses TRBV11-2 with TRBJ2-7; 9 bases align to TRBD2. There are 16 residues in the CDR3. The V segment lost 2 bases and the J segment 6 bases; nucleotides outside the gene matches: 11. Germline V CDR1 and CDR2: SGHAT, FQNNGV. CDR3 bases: TGTGCCAGCAGCTTAAGTTCAAGCGGGAGGCGGGTCGAGCAGTACTTC. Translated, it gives CASSLSSSGRRVEQYF.

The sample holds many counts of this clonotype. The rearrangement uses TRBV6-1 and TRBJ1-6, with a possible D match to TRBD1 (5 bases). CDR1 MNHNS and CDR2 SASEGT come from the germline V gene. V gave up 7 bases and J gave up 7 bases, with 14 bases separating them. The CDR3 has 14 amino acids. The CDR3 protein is CASTFGASNSPLHF. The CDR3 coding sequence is TGTGCCAGCACGTTCGGGGCTTCGAATTCACCCCTCCACTTT.

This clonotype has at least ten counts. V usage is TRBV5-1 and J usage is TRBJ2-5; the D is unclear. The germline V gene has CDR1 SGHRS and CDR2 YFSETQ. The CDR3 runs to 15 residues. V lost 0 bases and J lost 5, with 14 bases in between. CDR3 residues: CASSLAGYKKETQYF. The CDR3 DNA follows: TGCGCCAGCAGCTTGGCCGGGTACAAGAAGGAGACCCAGTACTTC.

CDR3 bases: TGCAGTGCTTTGGGAGGGGCCAACGTCCTGACTTTC. Translation gives CSALGGANVLTF. The chain combines TRBV20-1 with TRBJ2-6; D not resolved. The length of the CDR3 is 12 residues. CDR1 and CDR2 from the germline V gene are DFQATT and SNEGSKA (reference sequence). V lost 5 bases, J lost 4 bases, and 6 bases lay in between.

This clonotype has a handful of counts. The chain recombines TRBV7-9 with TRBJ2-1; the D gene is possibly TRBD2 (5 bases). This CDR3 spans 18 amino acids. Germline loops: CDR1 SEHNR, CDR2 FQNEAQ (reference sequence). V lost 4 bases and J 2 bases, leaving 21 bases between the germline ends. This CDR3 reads CASSSSSHGVGAYNEQFF. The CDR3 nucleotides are TGTGCCAGCAGCTCCAGCAGCCATGGGGTGGGAGCCTACAATGAGCAGTTCTTC.

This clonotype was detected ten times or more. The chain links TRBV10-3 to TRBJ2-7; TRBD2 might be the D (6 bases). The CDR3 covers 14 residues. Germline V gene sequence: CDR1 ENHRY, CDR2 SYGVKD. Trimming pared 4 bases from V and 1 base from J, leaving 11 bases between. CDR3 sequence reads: CAISGGGKSYEQYF. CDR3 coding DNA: TGTGCCATCAGTGGGGGCGGGAAATCCTACGAGCAGTACTTC.

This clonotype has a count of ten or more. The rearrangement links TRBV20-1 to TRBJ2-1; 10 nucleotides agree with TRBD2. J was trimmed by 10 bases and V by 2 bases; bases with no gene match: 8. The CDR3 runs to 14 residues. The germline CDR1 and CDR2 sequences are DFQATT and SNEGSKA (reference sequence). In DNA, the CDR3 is TGCAGTGCTAGACTAGCGGGAGTAATGTCCGAGCAGTTCTTC. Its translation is CSARLAGVMSEQFF.

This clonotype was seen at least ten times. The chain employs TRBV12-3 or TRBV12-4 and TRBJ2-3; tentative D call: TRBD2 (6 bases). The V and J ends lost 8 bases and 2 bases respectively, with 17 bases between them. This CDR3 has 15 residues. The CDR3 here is CASLRRDRLTDTQYF. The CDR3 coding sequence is TGTGCCAGCCTACGGCGGGATAGGCTCACAGATACGCAGTATTTT.

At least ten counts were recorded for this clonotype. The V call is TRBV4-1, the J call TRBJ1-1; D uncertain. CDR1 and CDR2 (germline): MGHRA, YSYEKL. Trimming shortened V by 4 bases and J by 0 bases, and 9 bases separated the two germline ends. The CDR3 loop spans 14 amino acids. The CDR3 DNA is TGCGCCAGCAGCCTTGAAACGGTGAACACTGAAGCTTTCTTT. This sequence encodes CASSLETVNTEAFF.

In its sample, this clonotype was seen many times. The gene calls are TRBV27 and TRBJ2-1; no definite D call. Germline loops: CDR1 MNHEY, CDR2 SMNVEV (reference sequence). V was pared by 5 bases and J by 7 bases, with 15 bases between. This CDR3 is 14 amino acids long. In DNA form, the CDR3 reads TGTGCCAGCAGTCCCCCTGGGGTAGGGAATGAGCAGTTCTTC. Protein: CASSPPGVGNEQFF.

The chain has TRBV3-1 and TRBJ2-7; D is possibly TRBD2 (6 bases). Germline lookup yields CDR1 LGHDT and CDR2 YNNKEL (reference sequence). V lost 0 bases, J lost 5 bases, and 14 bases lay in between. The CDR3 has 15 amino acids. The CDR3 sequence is CASSQDYAGLDEQYF. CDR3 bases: TGTGCCAGCAGCCAAGATTACGCGGGACTTGACGAGCAGTACTTC.